Following are 16 T cell receptor beta chains from one sample sequenced in a study of cytomegalovirus exposure and HLA in healthy donors. The PCR contained 60 Vbeta and 13 Jbeta primers. The protocol was immunoSEQ multiplex PCR, while the TCRdb copy is restricted to in-frame clones and leaves out a portion. The table lists a few hundred thousand clones, about four fifths of them singletons. The sample consisted of PBMCs. The receptor set was obtained from a woman between 40 and 50 years old in good health and CMV-seropositive.

The table lists this clone with a count of one. V gene TRBV4-2 combines with J gene TRBJ1-1; D is perhaps TRBD1 (6 bases). The CDR3 runs 14 residues. Trimming pared 1 base from V and 8 bases from J, leaving 14 bases between. Germline V CDR1 and CDR2: LGHNA, YNFKEQ. CDR3 nucleotides: TGTGCCAGCAGCCAAGCCCAATCCGGGACAGAAGCTTTCTTT. This translates into CASSQAQSGTEAFF.

The rearrangement uses TRBV15 and TRBJ1-4; D remains ambiguous. CDR1 LNHNV and CDR2 YYDKDF come from the germline V gene (reference sequence). CDR3 length equals 16 residues. V was trimmed by 3 bases and J by 2 bases, leaving 13 bases between them. DNA of the CDR3: TGTGCCACCAGCAGGGTCTCTGGGAGGACTAATGAAAAACTGTTTTTT. Translating gives CATSRVSGRTNEKLFF.

This rearrangement joins TRBV6-6 to TRBJ2-2; 8 bases are shared with TRBD2. CDR3 length: 16 residues. Trimming cost V 6 bases and J 4 bases; bases outside gene matches: 10. Per the germline V gene, CDR1 is MNHNY and CDR2 is SVGAGI (reference sequence). CDR3 loop: CASSLLSGSGTGELFF. CDR3 DNA sequence: TGTGCCAGCAGCCTACTCAGCGGGAGTGGCACCGGGGAGCTGTTTTTT.

This chain links TRBV7-9 with TRBJ2-3; 12 positions agree with TRBD2. The CDR3 has 16 residues. Germline V gene data show CDR1 as SEHNR and CDR2 as FQNEAQ (reference sequence). V gave up 4 bases and J gave up 1 base; unmatched junction bases: 3. CDR3 amino acids: CASSSGLAGRTDTQYF. CDR3 nucleotide sequence: TGTGCCAGCAGCTCAGGACTAGCGGGACGCACAGATACGCAGTATTTT.

Regarding this clone: One end of the junction does not line up with germline, which may come from a read error. The V gene is TRBV5-6, the J gene TRBJ1-2; tentative D call: TRBD1 (6 bases). Germline-derived CDR1 and CDR2 are SGHDT and YYEEEE. This CDR3 comprises 16 residues. This CDR3 reads CASSSWTESMAYGYTF. The CDR3 coding sequence is TGTGCCAGCAGCTCATGGACAGAGAGTATGGCTTATGGGTACACCTTC.

This chain uses TRBV5-1 with TRBJ2-5; 13 bases fit TRBD2. This CDR3 spans 15 amino acids. Germline CDR1 and CDR2: SGHRS and YFSETQ. Unmatched junction bases numbered 5, after V lost 4 bases and J lost 5 bases. The CDR3, as DNA: TGCGCCAGCAGCGCGGGACTAGCGGGAAGCGAGACCCAGTACTTC. Translation gives CASSAGLAGSETQYF.

The V call is TRBV28, the J call TRBJ1-4; 7 positions agree with TRBD1. The length of the CDR3 is 13 residues. CDR1 is MDHEN and CDR2 is SYDVKM in the germline V gene. With 7 bases clipped from V and 2 bases from J, the junction kept 1 base outside the gene matches. DNA of the CDR3: TGTGCCAGCAAGACAGGGACTAATGAAAAACTGTTTTTT. Translating it yields CASKTGTNEKLFF.

The chain links TRBV19 to TRBJ1-2; 7 nucleotides line up with TRBD1. Germline V gives CDR1 LNHDA, CDR2 SQIVND (reference sequence). This CDR3 contains 16 residues. The V segment lost 3 bases and the J segment 2 bases; nucleotides outside the gene matches: 9. CDR3 nucleotides: TGTGCCAGTAGTATGTTGGTGGGGGACAGAAACTATGGCTACACCTTC. Translated: CASSMLVGDRNYGYTF.

The rearrangement uses TRBV13 and TRBJ2-1; possible D gene TRBD1, 5 bases. V was trimmed by 5 bases and J by 5 bases, leaving 10 bases between them. CDR3 size: 13 residues. Germline CDR1 reads PRHDT; CDR2 reads FYEKMQ (reference sequence). For the CDR3, the DNA is TGTGCCAGCAGCGGGCGGACAAACAATGAGCAGTTCTTC. It yields the protein CASSGRTNNEQFF.

This chain connects TRBV5-1 to TRBJ2-2; 10 bases are shared with TRBD2. The V segment lost 0 bases and the J segment 2 bases; nucleotides outside the gene matches: 7. The length of the CDR3 is 18 residues. Germline CDR1 and CDR2: SGHRS and YFSETQ. The CDR3 reads CASSLVASGSSNTGELFF. The CDR3, as DNA: TGCGCCAGCAGCTTGGTGGCTAGCGGGAGTAGTAACACCGGGGAGCTGTTTTTT.

This clone was counted once. V and J are TRBV11-3 and TRBJ2-3, with TRBD2 as a possible D gene (6 bases). The ends were cut back, 3 bases at V and 10 bases at J, with 20 bases in the middle. CDR3 length: 15 amino acids. The V gene's germline CDR1 is SGHNT and CDR2 YENEEA. The chain's CDR3 is CASSFIGQEGSSQYF. The DNA of the CDR3 is TGTGCCAGCAGCTTCATAGGGCAGGAGGGGAGTTCGCAGTATTTT.

A remark on this clone: Germline is not matched at one junction end, which may reflect a read error. The rearrangement uses TRBV7-9 and TRBJ1-2; possible D gene TRBD1, 5 bases. Germline values: CDR1 SEHNR, CDR2 FQNEAQ (reference sequence). The CDR3 is made up of 13 amino acids. For the CDR3, the DNA is TGTTCCAGCAGTCCACAGGATAGGTGGGGCTACACCTTC. It codes for CSSSPQDRWGYTF.

The V call is TRBV6-1, the J call TRBJ2-2, with a tentative D call TRBD2 (6 bases). Trimming pared 7 bases from V and 2 bases from J, leaving 14 bases between. The CDR3 extends over 15 amino acids. Germline V gene data show CDR1 as MNHNS and CDR2 as SASEGT. CDR3 region: CASIGAGINTGELFF. The CDR3 nucleotides read TGTGCCAGCATTGGGGCGGGGATTAACACCGGGGAGCTGTTTTTT.

This clone has a handful of counts. The identical CDR3 is also encoded by other nucleotide sequences in the sample. The rearrangement uses TRBV7-9 and TRBJ1-6; 7 bases map to TRBD1. The CDR3 loop spans 14 amino acids. V was clipped by 5 bases and J by 5 bases; unmatched bases: 3. Germline V gene data show CDR1 as SEHNR and CDR2 as FQNEAQ (reference sequence). The CDR3 loop reads CASSRTGDNSPLHF. The CDR3, as DNA: TGTGCCAGCAGCCGGACAGGAGATAATTCACCCCTCCACTTT.

This clone was seen only a few times. This chain joins TRBV30 and TRBJ2-2; a possible D gene is TRBD2 (6 bases). This CDR3 has 16 amino acids. Germline assignment: CDR1 GTSNPN and CDR2 SVGIG (reference sequence). V lost 0 bases and J 3 bases, leaving 14 bases between the germline ends. CDR3 coding DNA: TGTGCCTGGAGTGTACTCGGGGGTGGGGACACCGGGGAGCTGTTTTTT. Translating it yields CAWSVLGGGDTGELFF.

The count of this clone is one. The rearrangement joins TRBV30 to TRBJ2-1; D possibly corresponds to TRBD2 (6 bases). CDR3 length equals 14 residues. CDR1 is GTSNPN, CDR2 SVGIG, per germline (reference sequence). V was pared by 7 bases and J by 4 bases, with 17 bases between. CDR3 in DNA: TGTGCCTCGGCCTACGAGCGGGCATACAATGAGCAGTTCTTC. The encoded protein is CASAYERAYNEQFF.